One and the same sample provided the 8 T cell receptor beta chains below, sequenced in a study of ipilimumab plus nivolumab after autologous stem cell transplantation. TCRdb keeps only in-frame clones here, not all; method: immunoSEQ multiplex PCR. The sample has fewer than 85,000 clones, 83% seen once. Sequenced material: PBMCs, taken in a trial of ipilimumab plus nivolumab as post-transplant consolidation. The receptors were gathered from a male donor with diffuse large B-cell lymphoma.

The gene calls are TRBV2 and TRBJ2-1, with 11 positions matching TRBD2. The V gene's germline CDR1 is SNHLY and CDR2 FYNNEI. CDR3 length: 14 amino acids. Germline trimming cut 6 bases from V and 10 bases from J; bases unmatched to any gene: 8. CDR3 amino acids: CASSLSGGATEQFF. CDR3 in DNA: TGTGCCAGCAGCCTTAGCGGGGGGGCCACCGAGCAGTTCTTC. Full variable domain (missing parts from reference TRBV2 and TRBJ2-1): EPEVTQTPSHQVTQMGQEVILRCVPISNHLYFYWYRQILGQKVEFLVSFYNNEISEKSEIFDDQFSVERPDGSNFTLKIRSTKLEDSAMYFCASSLSGGATEQFFGPGTRLTVL.

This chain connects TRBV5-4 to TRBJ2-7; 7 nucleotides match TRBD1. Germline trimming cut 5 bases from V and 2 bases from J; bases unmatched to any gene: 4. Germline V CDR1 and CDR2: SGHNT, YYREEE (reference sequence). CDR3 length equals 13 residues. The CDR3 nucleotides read TGTGCCAGCAGAGAAGGGACAGCCTACGAGCAGTACTTC. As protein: CASREGTAYEQYF. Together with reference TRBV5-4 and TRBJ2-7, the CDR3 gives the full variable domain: ETGVTQSPTHLIKTRGQQVTLRCSSQSGHNTVSWYQQALGQGPQFIFQYYREEENGRGNFPPRFSGLQFPNYSSELNVNALELDDSALYLCASREGTAYEQYFGPGTRLTVT.

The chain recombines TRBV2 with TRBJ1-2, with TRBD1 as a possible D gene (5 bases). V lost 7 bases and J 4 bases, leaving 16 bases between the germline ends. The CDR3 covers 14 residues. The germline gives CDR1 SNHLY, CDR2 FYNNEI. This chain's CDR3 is CASNKGKVVYGYTF. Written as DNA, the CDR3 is TGTGCCAGCAACAAGGGGAAGGTGGTCTATGGCTACACCTTC.

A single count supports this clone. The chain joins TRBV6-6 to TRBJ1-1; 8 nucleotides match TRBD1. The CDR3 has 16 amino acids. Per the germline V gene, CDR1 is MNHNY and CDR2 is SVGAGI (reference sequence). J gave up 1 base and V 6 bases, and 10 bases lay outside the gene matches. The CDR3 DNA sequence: TGTGCCAGCAGCCACCCCGGACAGGGTCCGAACACTGAAGCTTTCTTT. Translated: CASSHPGQGPNTEAFF.

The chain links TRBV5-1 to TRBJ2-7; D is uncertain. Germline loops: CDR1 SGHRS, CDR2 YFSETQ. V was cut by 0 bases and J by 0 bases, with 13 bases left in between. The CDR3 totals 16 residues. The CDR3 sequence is CASSLDESAYSYEQYF. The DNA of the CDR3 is TGCGCCAGCAGCTTGGATGAAAGCGCTTACTCCTACGAGCAGTACTTC. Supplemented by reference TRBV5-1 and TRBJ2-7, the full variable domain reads KAGVTQTPRYLIKTRGQQVTLSCSPISGHRSVSWYQQTPGQGLQFLFEYFSETQRNKGNFPGRFSGRQFSNSRSEMNVSTLELGDSALYLCASSLDESAYSYEQYFGPGTRLTVT.

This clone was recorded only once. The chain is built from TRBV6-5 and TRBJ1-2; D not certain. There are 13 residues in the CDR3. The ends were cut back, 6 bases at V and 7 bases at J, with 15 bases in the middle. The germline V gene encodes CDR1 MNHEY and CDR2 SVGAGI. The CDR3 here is CASSTDRLGGYTF. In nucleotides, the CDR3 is TGTGCCAGCAGCACCGACCGCCTCGGTGGCTACACCTTC.

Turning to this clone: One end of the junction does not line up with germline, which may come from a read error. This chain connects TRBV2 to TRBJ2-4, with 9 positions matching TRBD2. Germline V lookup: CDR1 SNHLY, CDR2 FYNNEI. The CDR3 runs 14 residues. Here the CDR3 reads CASREAGGKNIQYF. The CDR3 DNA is TGTGCCAGCAGGGAAGCGGGGGGCAAAAACATTCAGTACTTC.

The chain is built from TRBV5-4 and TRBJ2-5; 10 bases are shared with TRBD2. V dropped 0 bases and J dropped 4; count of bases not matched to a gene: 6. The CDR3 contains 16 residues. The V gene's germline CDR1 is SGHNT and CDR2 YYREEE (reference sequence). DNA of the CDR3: TGTGCCAGCAGCTTGGAGAGCGGGGGGGCTGGAGAGACCCAGTACTTC. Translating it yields CASSLESGGAGETQYF.